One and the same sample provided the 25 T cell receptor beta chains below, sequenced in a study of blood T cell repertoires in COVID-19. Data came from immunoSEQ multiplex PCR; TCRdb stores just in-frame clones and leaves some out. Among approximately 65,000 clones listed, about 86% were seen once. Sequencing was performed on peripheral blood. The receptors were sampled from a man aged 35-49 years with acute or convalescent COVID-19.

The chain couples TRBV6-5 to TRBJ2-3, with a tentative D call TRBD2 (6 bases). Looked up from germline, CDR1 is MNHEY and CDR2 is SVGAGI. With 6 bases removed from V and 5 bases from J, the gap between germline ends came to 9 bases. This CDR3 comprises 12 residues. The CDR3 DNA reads TGTGCCAGCAGCACTAGCTTAGATACGCAGTATTTT. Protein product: CASSTSLDTQYF.

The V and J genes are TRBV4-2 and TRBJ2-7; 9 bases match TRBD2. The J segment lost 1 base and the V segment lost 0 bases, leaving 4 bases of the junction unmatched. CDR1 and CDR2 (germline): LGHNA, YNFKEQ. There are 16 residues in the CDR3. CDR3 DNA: TGTGCCAGCAGCCAAGATCTAACTAGCGGGTCCTACGAGCAGTACTTC. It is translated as CASSQDLTSGSYEQYF.

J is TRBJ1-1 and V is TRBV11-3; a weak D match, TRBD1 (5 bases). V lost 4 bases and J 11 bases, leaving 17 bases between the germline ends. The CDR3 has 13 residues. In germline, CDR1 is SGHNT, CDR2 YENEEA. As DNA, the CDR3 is TGTGCCAGCAGCTATAAGGAGGGCAGGGAGGCTTTCTTT. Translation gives CASSYKEGREAFF. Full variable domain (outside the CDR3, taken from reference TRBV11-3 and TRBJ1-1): EAGVVQSPRYKIIEKKQPVAFWCNPISGHNTLYWYLQNLGQGPELLIRYENEEAVDDSQLPKDRFSAERLKGVDSTLKIQPAELGDSAVYLCASSYKEGREAFFGQGTRLTVV.

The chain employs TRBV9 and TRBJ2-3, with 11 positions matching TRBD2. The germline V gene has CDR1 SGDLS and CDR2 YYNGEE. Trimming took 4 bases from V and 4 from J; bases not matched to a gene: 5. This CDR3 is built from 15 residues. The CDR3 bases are TGTGCCAGCAGCTCCCGACTAGCGGGGTCAGATACGCAGTATTTT. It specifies CASSSRLAGSDTQYF. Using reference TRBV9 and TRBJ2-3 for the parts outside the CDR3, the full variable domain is DSGVTQTPKHLITATGQRVTLRCSPRSGDLSVYWYQQSLDQGLQFLIQYYNGEERAKGNILERFSAQQFPDLHSELNLSSLELGDSALYFCASSSRLAGSDTQYFGPGTRLTVL.

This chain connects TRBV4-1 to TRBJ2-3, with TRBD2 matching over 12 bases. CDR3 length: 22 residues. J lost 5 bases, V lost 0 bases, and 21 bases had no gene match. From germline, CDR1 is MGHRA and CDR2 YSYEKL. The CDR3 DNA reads TGCGCCAGCAGCCAAGATTTCGGGGTTCCTAGCGGGGGGGCCTCGGTTCTAGATACGCAGTATTTT. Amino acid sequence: CASSQDFGVPSGGASVLDTQYF.

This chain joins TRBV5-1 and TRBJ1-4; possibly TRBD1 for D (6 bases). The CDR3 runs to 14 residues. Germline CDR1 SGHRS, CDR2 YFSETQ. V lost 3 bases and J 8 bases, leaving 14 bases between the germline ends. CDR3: CASSSSTGKEKLFF. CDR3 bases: TGCGCCAGCAGCTCTTCCACAGGGAAGGAAAAACTGTTTTTT.

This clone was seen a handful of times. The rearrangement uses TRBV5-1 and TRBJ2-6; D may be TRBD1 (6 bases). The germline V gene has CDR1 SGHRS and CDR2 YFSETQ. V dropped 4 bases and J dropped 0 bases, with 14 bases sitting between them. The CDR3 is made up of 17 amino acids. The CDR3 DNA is TGCGCCAGCAGCCCGTTTCAGGGGTTCTCTGGGGCCAACGTCCTGACTTTC. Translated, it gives CASSPFQGFSGANVLTF.

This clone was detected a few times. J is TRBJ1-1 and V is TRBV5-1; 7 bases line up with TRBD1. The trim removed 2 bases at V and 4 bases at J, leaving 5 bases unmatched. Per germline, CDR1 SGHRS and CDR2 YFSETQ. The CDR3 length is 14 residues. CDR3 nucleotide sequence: TGCGCCAGCAGCTTCGACAGGGTCGGCACTGAAGCTTTCTTT. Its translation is CASSFDRVGTEAFF.

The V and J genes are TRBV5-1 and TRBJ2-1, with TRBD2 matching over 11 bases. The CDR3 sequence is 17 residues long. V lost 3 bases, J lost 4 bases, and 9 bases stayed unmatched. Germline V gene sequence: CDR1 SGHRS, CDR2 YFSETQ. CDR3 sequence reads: CASSSLAGGLPYNEQFF. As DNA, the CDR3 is TGCGCCAGCAGCTCCCTAGCGGGGGGCCTTCCTTACAATGAGCAGTTCTTC.

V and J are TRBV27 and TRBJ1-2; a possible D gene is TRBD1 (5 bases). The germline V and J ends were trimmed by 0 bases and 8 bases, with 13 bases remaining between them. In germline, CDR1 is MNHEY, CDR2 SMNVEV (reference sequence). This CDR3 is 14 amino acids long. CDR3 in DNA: TGTGCCAGCAGTTTATCCCTGACAGTACCCGGCTACACCTTC. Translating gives CASSLSLTVPGYTF.

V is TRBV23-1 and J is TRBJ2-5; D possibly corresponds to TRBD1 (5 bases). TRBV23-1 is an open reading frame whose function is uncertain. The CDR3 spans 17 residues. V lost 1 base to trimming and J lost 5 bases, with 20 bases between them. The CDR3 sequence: CASSQFVVGQSYETQYF. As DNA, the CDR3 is TGCGCCAGCAGTCAATTCGTGGTCGGACAATCCTACGAGACCCAGTACTTC.

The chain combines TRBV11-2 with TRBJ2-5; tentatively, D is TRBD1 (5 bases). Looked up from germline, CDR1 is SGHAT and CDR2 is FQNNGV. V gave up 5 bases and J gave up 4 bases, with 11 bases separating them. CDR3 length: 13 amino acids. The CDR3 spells CASSPTGLETQYF. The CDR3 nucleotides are TGTGCCAGCAGCCCTACAGGCTTAGAGACCCAGTACTTC. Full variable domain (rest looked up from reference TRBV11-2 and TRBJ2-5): EAGVAQSPRYKIIEKRQSVAFWCNPISGHATLYWYQQILGQGPKLLIQFQNNGVVDDSQLPKDRFSAERLKGVDSTLKIQPAKLEDSAVYLCASSPTGLETQYFGPGTRLLVL.

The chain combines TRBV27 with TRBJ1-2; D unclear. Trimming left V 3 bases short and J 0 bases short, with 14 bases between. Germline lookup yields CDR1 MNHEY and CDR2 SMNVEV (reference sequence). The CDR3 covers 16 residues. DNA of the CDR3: TGTGCCAGCAGTTTCATAGCAGGAGGTCCTAACTATGGCTACACCTTC. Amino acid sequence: CASSFIAGGPNYGYTF.

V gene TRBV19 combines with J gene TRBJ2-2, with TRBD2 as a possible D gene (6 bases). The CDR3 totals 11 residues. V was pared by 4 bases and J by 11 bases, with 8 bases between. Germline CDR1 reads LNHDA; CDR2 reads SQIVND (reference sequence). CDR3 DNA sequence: TGTGCCAGTAGTAGCGGGGCAGAGCTGTTTTTT. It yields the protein CASSSGAELFF.

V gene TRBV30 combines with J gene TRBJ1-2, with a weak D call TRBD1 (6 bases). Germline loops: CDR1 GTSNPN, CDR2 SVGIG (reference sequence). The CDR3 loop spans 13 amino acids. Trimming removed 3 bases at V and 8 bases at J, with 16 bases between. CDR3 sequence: CAWRLTGSIGYTF. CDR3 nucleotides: TGTGCCTGGAGGCTCACAGGGAGTATCGGCTACACCTTC.

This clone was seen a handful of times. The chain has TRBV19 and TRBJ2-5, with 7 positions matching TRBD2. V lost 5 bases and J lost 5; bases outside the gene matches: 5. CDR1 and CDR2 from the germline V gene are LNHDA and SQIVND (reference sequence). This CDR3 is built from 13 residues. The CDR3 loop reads CASSVRLAETQYF. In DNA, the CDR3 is TGTGCCAGTAGTGTCAGACTAGCCGAGACCCAGTACTTC.

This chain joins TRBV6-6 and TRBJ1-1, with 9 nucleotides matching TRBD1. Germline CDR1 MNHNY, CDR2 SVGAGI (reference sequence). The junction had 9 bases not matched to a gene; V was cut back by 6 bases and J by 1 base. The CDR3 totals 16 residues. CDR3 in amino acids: CASSLTGGGRNTEAFF. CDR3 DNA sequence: TGTGCCAGCAGCCTGACAGGGGGAGGGAGGAACACTGAAGCTTTCTTT.

The CDR3, as DNA: TGTGCCAGCTCCGAGGGCTTGCTTGGAAACACCATATATTTT. Translation: CASSEGLLGNTIYF. The rearrangement links TRBV18 to TRBJ1-3, with D uncertain. CDR1 and CDR2 from the germline V gene are KGHSH and LQKENI. This CDR3 has 14 amino acids. V was clipped by 6 bases and J by 3 bases, with 12 bases between them.

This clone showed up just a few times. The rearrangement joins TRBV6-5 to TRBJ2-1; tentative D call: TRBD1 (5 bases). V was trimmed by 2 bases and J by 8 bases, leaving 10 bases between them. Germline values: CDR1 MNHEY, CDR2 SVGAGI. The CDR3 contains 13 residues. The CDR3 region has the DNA TGTGCCAGCAGTTACCGTGCAGGGTATGAGCAGTTCTTC. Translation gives CASSYRAGYEQFF.

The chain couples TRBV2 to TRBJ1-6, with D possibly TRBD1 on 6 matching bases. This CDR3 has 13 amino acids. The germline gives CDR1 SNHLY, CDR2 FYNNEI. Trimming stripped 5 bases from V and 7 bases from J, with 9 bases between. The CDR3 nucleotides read TGTGCCAGCAGTCAGGGGTGGAATTCACCCCTCCACTTT. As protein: CASSQGWNSPLHF.

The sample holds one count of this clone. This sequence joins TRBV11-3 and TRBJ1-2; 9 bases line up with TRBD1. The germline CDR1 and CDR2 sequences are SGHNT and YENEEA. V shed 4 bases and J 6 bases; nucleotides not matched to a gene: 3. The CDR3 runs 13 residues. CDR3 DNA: TGTGCCAGCAGCTGGGGACAGGGAAATGGCTACACCTTC. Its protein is CASSWGQGNGYTF.

CDR3 nucleotides: TGTGCCTGGAGTACGACCGGGACAGGGCGATGCGAGCAGTACTTC. Translating it yields CAWSTTGTGRCEQYF. J is TRBJ2-7 and V is TRBV30; 9 bases line up with TRBD1. J lost 6 bases, V lost 2 bases, and 11 bases had no gene match. The CDR3 consists of 15 residues. Germline V gives CDR1 GTSNPN, CDR2 SVGIG (reference sequence).

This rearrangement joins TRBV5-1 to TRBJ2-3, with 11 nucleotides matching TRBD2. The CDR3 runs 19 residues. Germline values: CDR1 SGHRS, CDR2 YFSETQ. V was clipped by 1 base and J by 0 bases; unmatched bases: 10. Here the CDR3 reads CASSLTSGRGQSSTDTQYF. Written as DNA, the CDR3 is TGCGCCAGCAGCTTGACTAGCGGGAGAGGACAATCTAGCACAGATACGCAGTATTTT.

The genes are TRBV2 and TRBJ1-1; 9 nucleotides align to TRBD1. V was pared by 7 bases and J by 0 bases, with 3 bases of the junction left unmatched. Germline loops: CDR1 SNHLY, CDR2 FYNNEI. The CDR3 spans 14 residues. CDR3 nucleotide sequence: TGTGCCAGCAAGGGGACAGGGATGAACACTGAAGCTTTCTTT. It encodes CASKGTGMNTEAFF.

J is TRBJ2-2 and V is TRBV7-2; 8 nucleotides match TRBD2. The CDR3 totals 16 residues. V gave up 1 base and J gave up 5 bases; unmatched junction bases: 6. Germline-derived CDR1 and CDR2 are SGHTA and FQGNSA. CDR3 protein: CASSLVAGLETGELFF. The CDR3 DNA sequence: TGTGCCAGCAGCTTAGTAGCGGGGCTGGAAACCGGGGAGCTGTTTTTT.